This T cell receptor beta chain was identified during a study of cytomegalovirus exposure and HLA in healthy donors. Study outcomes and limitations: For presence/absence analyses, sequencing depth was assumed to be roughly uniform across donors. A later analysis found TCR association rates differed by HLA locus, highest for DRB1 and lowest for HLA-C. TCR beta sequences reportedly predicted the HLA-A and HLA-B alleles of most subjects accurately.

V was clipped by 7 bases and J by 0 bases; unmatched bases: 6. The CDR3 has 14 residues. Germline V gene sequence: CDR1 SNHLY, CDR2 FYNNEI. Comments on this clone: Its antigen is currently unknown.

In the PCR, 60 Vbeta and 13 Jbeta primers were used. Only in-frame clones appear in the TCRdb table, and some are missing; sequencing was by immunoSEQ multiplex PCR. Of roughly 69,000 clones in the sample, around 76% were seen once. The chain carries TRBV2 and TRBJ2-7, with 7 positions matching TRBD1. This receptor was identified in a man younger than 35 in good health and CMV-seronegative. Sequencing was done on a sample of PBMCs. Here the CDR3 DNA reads TGTGCCAGCATGTTGACAGGGAGCTCCTACGAGCAGTACTTC. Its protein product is CASMLTGSSYEQYF.